Below are 27 T cell receptor beta chains sequenced from a single sample in a study of T cells in Graves' hyperthyroidism and ophthalmopathy. TCR beta CDR3 regions were amplified from RNA transcripts. In the first-round RT-PCR of the TCR CDR3, the HTBI primer set was used. TCRdb used MiXCR to reprocess the multiplex PCR reads, holding one entry per CDR3 protein. The repertoire consists of approximately 430,000 distinct CDR3 sequences, with roughly 15% occurring once and the leading ten covering about 13%. Sequencing was carried out using blood. The origin of the receptors is a man younger than 35 with Graves' ophthalmopathy.

This clonotype was seen a handful of times. The genes are TRBV6-1 and TRBJ2-5; D call uncertain. This CDR3 contains 12 residues. Between the trimmed V and J ends, which lost 5 bases and 11 bases, there was a span of 15 bases. Germline V gene data show CDR1 as MNHNS and CDR2 as SASEGT. Here the CDR3 reads CASSQPGGNQYF. As DNA, the CDR3 is TGTGCCAGCAGTCAACCGGGCGGTAATCAGTACTTC.

This clonotype was detected once. The J gene is TRBJ2-1, the V gene TRBV15, with 16 bases identical to TRBD2. The CDR3 loop spans 16 amino acids. V shed 4 bases and J 6 bases; nucleotides not matched to a gene: 3. CDR1 LNHNV and CDR2 YYDKDF come from the germline V gene (reference sequence). In DNA form, the CDR3 reads TGTGCCACCAGCACAGGGACTAGCGGGAGGGTCAATGAGCAGTTCTTC. Protein: CATSTGTSGRVNEQFF.

The V gene is TRBV10-2, the J gene TRBJ2-5; D might be TRBD1 (6 bases). Germline V gene sequence: CDR1 WSHSY, CDR2 SAAADI. The V end was cut by 6 bases, the J end by 5 bases, with 10 bases between. This CDR3 is 12 amino acids long. CDR3 nucleotide sequence: TGCGCCAGCAGCGAAACAGGGGAGACCCAGTACTTC. This encodes CASSETGETQYF.

This clonotype was observed many times. J is TRBJ1-2 and V is TRBV11-2, with 7 bases that match TRBD1. The length of the CDR3 is 15 residues. J gave up 5 bases and V 4 bases, and 10 bases lay outside the gene matches. The germline gives CDR1 SGHAT, CDR2 FQNNGV. CDR3 amino acids: CASSSSPGGEYGYTF. The CDR3 nucleotides are TGTGCCAGCAGCTCGTCGCCAGGGGGGGAGTATGGCTACACCTTC. Using reference TRBV11-2 and TRBJ1-2 for the parts outside the CDR3, the full variable domain is EAGVAQSPRYKIIEKRQSVAFWCNPISGHATLYWYQQILGQGPKLLIQFQNNGVVDDSQLPKDRFSAERLKGVDSTLKIQPAKLEDSAVYLCASSSSPGGEYGYTFGSGTRLTVV.

The sample holds many counts of this clonotype. V is TRBV12-3 or TRBV12-4 and J is TRBJ2-1, with TRBD2 matching 7 bases. The CDR3 contains 14 residues. Trimming cost V 9 bases and J 4 bases; bases outside gene matches: 9. The chain's CDR3 is CASKLPGGYNEQFF. The CDR3 DNA follows: TGTGCCAGTAAATTACCGGGGGGTTACAATGAGCAGTTCTTC.

This clonotype came up many times. This rearrangement joins TRBV6-1 to TRBJ1-1; 7 bases match TRBD1. The V segment lost 2 bases and the J segment 8 bases; nucleotides outside the gene matches: 2. Germline V CDR1 and CDR2: MNHNS, SASEGT. The CDR3 has 12 residues. DNA of the CDR3: TGTGCCAGCAGTGAATTACAGGGGGAAGCTTTCTTT. It codes for CASSELQGEAFF.

This clonotype occurred many times. This chain connects TRBV27 to TRBJ1-2, with D possibly TRBD1 on 6 matching bases. In germline, CDR1 is MNHEY, CDR2 SMNVEV (reference sequence). There are 13 residues in the CDR3. Trimming shortened V by 3 bases and J by 3 bases, and 8 bases separated the two germline ends. The CDR3 sequence is CASSFSGDYGYTF. The CDR3 DNA is TGTGCCAGCAGTTTCTCAGGGGACTATGGCTACACCTTC.

This clonotype was seen repeatedly, ten times or more. The chain joins TRBV29-1 to TRBJ2-1; possible D gene TRBD1, 6 bases. V lost 5 bases and J 3 bases, leaving 8 bases between the germline ends. CDR1 SQVTM and CDR2 ANQGSEA come from the germline V gene. The CDR3 loop spans 12 amino acids. The CDR3 is CSVRDNYNEQFF. CDR3 DNA: TGCAGCGTTCGGGACAACTACAATGAGCAGTTCTTC.

J is TRBJ2-7 and V is TRBV4-2; 8 nucleotides match TRBD2. Germline values: CDR1 LGHNA, CDR2 YNFKEQ. The CDR3 consists of 17 residues. V trimming: 0 bases; J trimming: 4 bases; junction bases outside the gene matches: 11. CDR3 sequence (DNA): TGTGCCAGCAGCCAAGATCACGGGGGGGGATTGCGGTACGAGCAGTACTTC. Protein sequence: CASSQDHGGGLRYEQYF.

There are a few counts of this clonotype. V usage is TRBV19 and J usage is TRBJ2-7, with TRBD1 matching 7 bases. Germline CDR1 and CDR2: LNHDA and SQIVND (reference sequence). The CDR3 covers 14 residues. The V and J ends lost 7 bases and 5 bases, in that order; junction bases with no gene match: 11. CDR3 DNA sequence: TGTGCCAGTAACTTAGGGACAGCTCCCCACGAGCAGTACTTC. Encoded protein: CASNLGTAPHEQYF. The variable domain in full, with the rest retrieved from reference TRBV19 and TRBJ2-7, is DGGITQSPKYLFRKEGQNVTLSCEQNLNHDAMYWYRQDPGQGLRLIYYSQIVNDFQKGDIAEGYSVSREKKESFPLTVTSAQKNPTAFYLCASNLGTAPHEQYFGPGTRLTVT.

This clonotype was detected ten times or more. This chain connects TRBV4-1 to TRBJ2-5; a weak D match, TRBD1 (6 bases). Trimming took off 0 bases at V and 1 base at J, with 12 bases between the two ends. The CDR3 is 16 residues long. The germline V gene has CDR1 MGHRA and CDR2 YSYEKL. The CDR3 spells CASSQDWTESQETQYF. Written as DNA, the CDR3 is TGCGCCAGCAGCCAAGATTGGACAGAGAGCCAAGAGACCCAGTACTTC.

This clonotype occurred a few times. This sequence joins TRBV29-1 and TRBJ1-3; 10 bases are shared with TRBD1. From germline, CDR1 is SQVTM and CDR2 ANQGSEA. With V trimmed by 7 bases and J by 3 bases, 6 bases remained unmatched. The CDR3 length is 14 residues. The DNA of the CDR3 is TGCAGCGCTTCCCGGGACAGGGGTGGAAACACCATATATTTT. Protein product: CSASRDRGGNTIYF.

This clonotype was detected many times. The chain's CDR3 is CASSKNTEAFF. DNA for the CDR3: TGTGCCAGCAGTAAGAACACTGAAGCTTTCTTT. The chain combines TRBV12-3 or TRBV12-4 with TRBJ1-1, with no clear D. The CDR3 totals 11 residues. V lost 5 bases to trimming and J lost 1 base, with 2 bases between them.

This clonotype was seen only a few times. The genes are TRBV16 and TRBJ1-2, with D uncertain. From germline, CDR1 is KGHSY and CDR2 FQNENV. The CDR3 is made up of 12 amino acids. V was trimmed by 0 bases and J by 7 bases, leaving 6 bases between them. The CDR3 sequence is CASSQSDSGYTF. For the CDR3, the DNA is TGTGCCAGCAGCCAATCGGATAGTGGCTACACCTTC.

The rearrangement joins TRBV19 to TRBJ2-2; 7 positions agree with TRBD2. This CDR3 has 17 residues. Per germline, CDR1 LNHDA and CDR2 SQIVND (reference sequence). The J segment lost 2 bases and the V segment lost 4 bases, leaving 10 bases of the junction unmatched. CDR3 sequence reads: CASSKSWGGLNTGELFF. CDR3 DNA sequence: TGTGCCAGTAGTAAGAGCTGGGGGGGACTTAACACCGGGGAGCTGTTTTTT.

This clonotype came up once. The chain joins TRBV10-1 to TRBJ1-1; D is ambiguous. This CDR3 is 14 amino acids long. V was cut by 3 bases and J by 0 bases, with 8 bases left in between. Germline V gene lookup returns CDR1 WNHNN and CDR2 SYGVQD (reference sequence). CDR3 region: CASSDPALNTEAFF. The CDR3 DNA is TGCGCCAGCAGTGATCCAGCCCTGAACACTGAAGCTTTCTTT.

Many counts were recorded for this clonotype. The V gene is TRBV19, the J gene TRBJ1-1; TRBD1 aligns across 9 bases. V gave up 3 bases and J gave up 5 bases; unmatched junction bases: 1. Germline V gene data show CDR1 as LNHDA and CDR2 as SQIVND (reference sequence). The CDR3 totals 13 residues. DNA of the CDR3: TGTGCCAGTAGTATGACAGGGGGAACTGAAGCTTTCTTT. Its translation: CASSMTGGTEAFF.

The V and J genes are TRBV10-3 and TRBJ2-5; 9 nucleotides match TRBD2. Germline V CDR1 and CDR2: ENHRY, SYGVKD. CDR3 length: 13 amino acids. Losses at the gene ends were 11 bases for V and 7 bases for J; bases not matched to a gene: 11. CDR3 loop: CASSAGGGGTQYF. The CDR3 DNA reads TGTGCCTCCTCAGCGGGGGGCGGGGGGACCCAGTACTTC.

With regard to this clonotype: One base away lies a much larger clone, so this may be a sequencing read error. J is TRBJ2-7 and V is TRBV7-8; perhaps D is TRBD1 or TRBD2 (5 bases each). The CDR3 has 14 amino acids. CDR1 and CDR2 from the germline V gene are SGHVS and FQNEAQ. V was pared by 7 bases and J by 2 bases, with 15 bases between. The CDR3 region has the DNA TGTGCCAGCAACACGGGACCAGATCCCTACGAGCAGTACTTC. It codes for CASNTGPDPYEQYF.

On this clonotype: An end of the junction does not agree with germline; a read error may underlie this. The J gene is TRBJ2-7, the V gene TRBV19; D may be TRBD1 or TRBD2 (5 bases each). Germline assignment: CDR1 LNHDA and CDR2 SQIVND (reference sequence). The CDR3 contains 14 residues. For the CDR3, the DNA is TGTGCCGGTAGTCCCGGGACGGAGACCTACGAGCAGTACTTC. Translation gives CAGSPGTETYEQYF.

This clonotype was detected ten times or more. A read error may account for a junction end that differs from germline. J is TRBJ2-1 and V is TRBV29-1; tentative D call: TRBD2 (6 bases). Germline assignment: CDR1 SQVTM and CDR2 ANQGSEA. This CDR3 is 13 amino acids long. CDR3 coding DNA: TGCACCGTTGGAACTAGCAGTTACAATGAGCAGTTCTTC. This translates into CTVGTSSYNEQFF.

In its sample, this clonotype was seen a few times. The chain is built from TRBV9 and TRBJ2-2; D not resolved. Deletions cut 0 bases from V and 0 bases from J, with 9 bases between. This CDR3 has 16 residues. CDR1 is SGDLS, CDR2 YYNGEE, per germline. CDR3 bases: TGTGCCAGCAGCGTAGACGGATCGACGAACACCGGGGAGCTGTTTTTT. It specifies CASSVDGSTNTGELFF.

In this sample, this clonotype turned up a few times. V gene TRBV7-9 combines with J gene TRBJ1-5, with 7 bases aligning to TRBD1. The CDR3 contains 13 residues. The germline gives CDR1 SEHNR, CDR2 FQNEAQ (reference sequence). V lost 7 bases to trimming and J lost 7 bases; unmatched junction nucleotides: 7. CDR3 in DNA: TGTGCCAGCACCGAGGGGGCCATCCAGCCCCAGCATTTT. The encoded protein is CASTEGAIQPQHF.

About this clonotype: A read error may explain this, as a much larger clone is one base away. CDR3 loop: CASREGTGGNYEQYF. In DNA form, the CDR3 reads TGTGCCAGCAGAGAGGGGACAGGGGGCAACTACGAGCAGTACTTC. The V and J genes are TRBV12-3 or TRBV12-4 and TRBJ2-7; TRBD1 matches at 12 bases. The CDR3 covers 15 residues. With 6 bases clipped from V and 3 bases from J, the junction kept 6 bases outside the gene matches.

This clonotype occurred many times. The chain uses TRBV30 and TRBJ2-3; D not certain. V shed 0 bases and J shed 6 bases, with 7 bases lying between them. Germline V gene sequence: CDR1 GTSNPN, CDR2 SVGIG (reference sequence). The CDR3 is made up of 12 amino acids. The CDR3 nucleotides read TGTGCCTGGAGTGTCCAAAGCGATACGCAGTATTTT. Translating it yields CAWSVQSDTQYF.

This clonotype occurred many times. The V and J genes are TRBV18 and TRBJ1-3; D remains ambiguous. CDR1 and CDR2 (germline): KGHSH, LQKENI. This CDR3 is 15 amino acids long. Trimming stripped 6 bases from V and 0 bases from J, with 12 bases between. The CDR3 sequence: CASSRLSVSGNTIYF. The CDR3 coding sequence is TGTGCCAGCTCGCGCCTTTCCGTCTCTGGAAACACCATATATTTT. The full variable domain, with the rest looked up from reference TRBV18 and TRBJ1-3, is NAGVMQNPRHLVRRRGQEARLRCSPMKGHSHVYWYRQLPEEGLKFMVYLQKENIIDESGMPKERFSAEFPKEGPSILRIQQVVRGDSAAYFCASSRLSVSGNTIYFGEGSWLTVV.

As to this clonotype: It may be a read error: a sequence one base away is much more abundant. This rearrangement joins TRBV6-5 to TRBJ1-1; no definite D call. The CDR3 runs 16 residues. V dropped 0 bases and J dropped 3 bases, with 14 bases sitting between them. Germline CDR1 reads MNHEY; CDR2 reads SVGAGI. The CDR3 region has the DNA TGTGCCAGCAGTTACTCTTCCGCGACCCCCGACACTGAAGCTTTCTTT. Its translation: CASSYSSATPDTEAFF.